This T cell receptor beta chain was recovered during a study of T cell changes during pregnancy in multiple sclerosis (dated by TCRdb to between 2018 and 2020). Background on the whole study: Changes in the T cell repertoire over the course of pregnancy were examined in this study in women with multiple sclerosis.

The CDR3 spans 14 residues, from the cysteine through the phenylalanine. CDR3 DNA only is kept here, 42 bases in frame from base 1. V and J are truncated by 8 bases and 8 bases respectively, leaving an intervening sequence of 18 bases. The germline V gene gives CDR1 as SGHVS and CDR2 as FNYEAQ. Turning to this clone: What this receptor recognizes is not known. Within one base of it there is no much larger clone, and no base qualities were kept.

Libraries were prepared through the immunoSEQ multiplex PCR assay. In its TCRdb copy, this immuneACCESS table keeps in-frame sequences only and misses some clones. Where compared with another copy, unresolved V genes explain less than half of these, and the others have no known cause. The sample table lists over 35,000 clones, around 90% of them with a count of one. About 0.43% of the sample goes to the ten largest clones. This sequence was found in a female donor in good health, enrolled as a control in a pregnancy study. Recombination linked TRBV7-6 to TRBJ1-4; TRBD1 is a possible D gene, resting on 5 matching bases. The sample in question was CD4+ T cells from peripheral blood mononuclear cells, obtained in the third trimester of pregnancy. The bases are TGTGCCAGCCTCGCCCCCGCGGGGGAGGAAAAACTGTTTTTT. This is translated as CASLAPAGEEKLFF. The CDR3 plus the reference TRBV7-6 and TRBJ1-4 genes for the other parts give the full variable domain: GAGVSQSPRYKVTKRGQDVALRCDPISGHVSLYWYRQALGQGPEFLTYFNYEAQQDKSGLPNDRFSAERPEGSISTLTIQRTEQRDSAMYRCASLAPAGEEKLFFGSGTQLSVL.